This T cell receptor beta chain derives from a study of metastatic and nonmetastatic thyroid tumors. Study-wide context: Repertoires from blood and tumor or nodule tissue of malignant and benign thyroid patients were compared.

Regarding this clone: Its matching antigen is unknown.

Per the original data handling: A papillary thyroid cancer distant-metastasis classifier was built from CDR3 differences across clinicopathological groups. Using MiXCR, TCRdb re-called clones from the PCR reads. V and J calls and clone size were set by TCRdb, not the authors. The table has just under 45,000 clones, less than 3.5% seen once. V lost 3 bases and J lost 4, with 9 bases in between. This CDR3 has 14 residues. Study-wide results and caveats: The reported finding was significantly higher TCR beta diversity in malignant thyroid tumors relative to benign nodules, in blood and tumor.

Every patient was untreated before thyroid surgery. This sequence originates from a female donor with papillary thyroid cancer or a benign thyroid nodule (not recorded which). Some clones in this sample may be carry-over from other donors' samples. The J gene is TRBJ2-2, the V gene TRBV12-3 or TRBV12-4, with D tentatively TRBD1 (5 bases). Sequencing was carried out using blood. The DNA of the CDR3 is TGTGCCAGCAGTTTCCAACAGGCCACCGGGGAGCTGTTTTTT. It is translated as CASSFQQATGELFF.